These 27 T cell receptor beta chains originate from one sample sequenced in a study of T cell responses to AZD1222 COVID-19 vaccine. Clones were sequenced by immunoSEQ multiplex PCR, and TCRdb holds only the in-frame ones, with some missing. The repertoire holds about 200,000 clones, with under 95% as singletons. The material sequenced was peripheral blood, taken on day 0 of MenACWY control vaccination. The receptor set was obtained from an adult in good health.

The rearrangement joins TRBV5-1 to TRBJ1-1; a possible D gene is TRBD1 (5 bases). The V and J ends lost 3 bases and 2 bases respectively, with 8 bases between them. In germline, CDR1 is SGHRS, CDR2 YFSETQ. The CDR3 consists of 13 residues. The chain's CDR3 is CASSSTGNTEAFF. In DNA form, the CDR3 reads TGCGCCAGCAGCTCAACAGGAAACACTGAAGCTTTCTTT.

This sequence joins TRBV15 and TRBJ1-1; D is perhaps TRBD1 (5 bases). The germline gives CDR1 LNHNV, CDR2 YYDKDF (reference sequence). V was trimmed by 0 bases and J by 4 bases, leaving 12 bases between them. The length of the CDR3 is 15 residues. The CDR3 loop is CATSREVREFTEAFF. CDR3 nucleotide sequence: TGTGCCACCAGCAGAGAAGTCAGGGAGTTCACTGAAGCTTTCTTT.

The CDR3 sequence: CASSLGQGAPETQYF. Written as DNA, the CDR3 is TGCGCCAGCAGCTTGGGGCAGGGGGCTCCAGAGACCCAGTACTTC. The chain has TRBV5-1 and TRBJ2-5, with 8 bases lining up with TRBD1. Trimming at V came to 0 bases and at J to 4 bases, leaving 5 bases not matched to a gene. Germline V gene lookup returns CDR1 SGHRS and CDR2 YFSETQ. This CDR3 comprises 15 residues.

The V gene is TRBV3-1 (or the pseudogene TRBV3-2), the J gene TRBJ1-2; no reliable D call. Germline loops: CDR1 LGHDT, CDR2 YNNKEL (reference sequence). The CDR3 extends over 14 amino acids. V was pared by 4 bases and J by 8 bases, with 17 bases between. This CDR3 is CASSPALGSGGYTF. The CDR3 DNA sequence: TGTGCCAGCAGCCCAGCCCTGGGAAGTGGCGGCTACACCTTC.

This sequence joins TRBV6-6 and TRBJ2-1; 12 bases are shared with TRBD2. Germline V CDR1 and CDR2: MNHNY, SVGAGI (reference sequence). This CDR3 comprises 16 residues. V gave up 5 bases and J gave up 6 bases; unmatched junction bases: 8. The CDR3 loop reads CASSRLAGESGNEQFF. CDR3 nucleotides: TGTGCCAGCAGTCGACTAGCGGGGGAAAGTGGCAATGAGCAGTTCTTC.

The chain is built from TRBV12-3 or TRBV12-4 and TRBJ1-2; D uncertain. The CDR3 consists of 12 residues. V gave up 8 bases and J gave up 4 bases, with 11 bases separating them. The CDR3 here is CASLKASYGYTF. CDR3 coding DNA: TGTGCCAGCCTCAAAGCCAGCTATGGCTACACCTTC.

The rearrangement joins TRBV4-1 to TRBJ2-1; 9 nucleotides match TRBD1. CDR3 length equals 17 residues. V shed 2 bases, J shed 1 base, and the junction held 6 bases outside the gene matches. Germline V lookup: CDR1 MGHRA, CDR2 YSYEKL. The CDR3 is CASSQPRGTGSYNEQFF. The DNA for the CDR3 is TGCGCCAGCAGCCAACCTAGGGGGACAGGGTCCTACAATGAGCAGTTCTTC.

This chain uses TRBV29-1 with TRBJ1-2; TRBD1 aligns across 7 bases. With V trimmed by 5 bases and J by 0 bases, 21 bases remained unmatched. The V gene's germline CDR1 is SQVTM and CDR2 ANQGSEA. The CDR3 is 19 residues long. The CDR3 reads CSVYNPGPPGQSSNYGYTF. CDR3 sequence (DNA): TGCAGCGTTTACAATCCCGGGCCTCCGGGACAGAGCTCTAACTATGGCTACACCTTC.

This clone was observed a single time. The chain has TRBV7-8 and TRBJ1-2, with 10 bases lining up with TRBD1. CDR3 size: 13 residues. V shed 5 bases, J shed 7 bases, and the junction held 4 bases outside the gene matches. CDR1 and CDR2 (germline): SGHVS, FQNEAQ. Here the CDR3 reads CASSPGTGVGYTF. The CDR3 DNA reads as TGTGCCAGCAGCCCCGGGACAGGGGTTGGCTACACCTTC.

CDR3 in amino acids: CASSFGGQPQHF. DNA of the CDR3: TGTGCCAGCAGTTTCGGGGGTCAGCCCCAGCATTTT. The chain carries TRBV12-3 or TRBV12-4 and TRBJ1-5; D perhaps matches TRBD1 (5 bases). V lost 3 bases and J lost 6, with 6 bases in between. The CDR3 has 12 amino acids.

V and J are TRBV30 and TRBJ2-4; no reliable D call. CDR3 length: 13 residues. Germline CDR1 and CDR2: GTSNPN and SVGIG (reference sequence). Deletions cut 3 bases from V and 0 bases from J, with 6 bases between. The CDR3 reads CAWRSVAKNIQYF. CDR3 DNA: TGTGCCTGGAGATCAGTAGCCAAAAACATTCAGTACTTC.

V gene TRBV3-1 (or the pseudogene TRBV3-2) combines with J gene TRBJ2-5; 8 positions agree with TRBD2. The germline V gene encodes CDR1 LGHDT and CDR2 YNNKEL (reference sequence). The CDR3 spans 14 residues. Trimming removed 3 bases from V and 5 bases from J; junction bases left unmatched: 5. Here the CDR3 reads CASSHLAGGETQYF. CDR3 nucleotide sequence: TGTGCCAGCAGCCATCTTGCGGGGGGTGAGACCCAGTACTTC.

The V call is TRBV7-3, the J call TRBJ2-1; D perhaps matches TRBD2 (5 bases). The germline V and J ends were trimmed by 2 bases and 2 bases, with 10 bases remaining between them. The CDR3 runs 15 residues. The germline CDR1 and CDR2 sequences are SGHTA and FQGTGA. The CDR3 region has the DNA TGTGCCAGCAGCTTAGGGCTAGCCACCTACAATGAGCAGTTCTTC. It specifies CASSLGLATYNEQFF.

The chain uses TRBV29-1 and TRBJ1-1; maybe TRBD1 (6 bases). The CDR3 is 12 residues long. CDR1 SQVTM and CDR2 ANQGSEA come from the germline V gene. Trimming cost V 6 bases and J 7 bases, with 15 bases left between them. CDR3 loop: CSVNRAFGEAFF. CDR3 bases: TGCAGCGTCAACAGGGCGTTCGGTGAAGCTTTCTTT.

The chain has TRBV6-2 or TRBV6-3 and TRBJ1-1; D may be TRBD1 (5 bases). Trimming left V 4 bases short and J 8 bases short, with 11 bases between. Germline V gene lookup returns CDR1 MNHEY and CDR2 SVGEGT. CDR3 length equals 12 residues. CDR3 sequence: CASSSGTREAFF. The CDR3 DNA sequence: TGTGCCAGCAGTTCCGGGACCAGGGAAGCTTTCTTT.

A note on this clone: Other DNA sequences in the sample encode the same CDR3. The chain combines TRBV3-1 (or the pseudogene TRBV3-2) with TRBJ1-1; D gene ambiguous. V dropped 3 bases and J dropped 0 bases, with 2 bases sitting between them. This CDR3 contains 12 residues. Per germline, CDR1 LGHDT and CDR2 YNNKEL (reference sequence). The CDR3: CASSQLNTEAFF. Written as DNA, the CDR3 is TGTGCCAGCAGCCAGTTGAACACTGAAGCTTTCTTT.

CDR3 loop: CASSSRRAPGETQYF. The CDR3 region has the DNA TGCGCCAGCAGCTCAAGGCGCGCTCCAGGGGAGACCCAGTACTTC. The rearrangement joins TRBV5-1 to TRBJ2-5, with a possible D match to TRBD1 (5 bases). Germline V gene sequence: CDR1 SGHRS, CDR2 YFSETQ. V lost 3 bases and J lost 5, with 17 bases in between. This CDR3 is built from 15 residues.

This chain links TRBV5-1 with TRBJ2-7; TRBD2 matches at 11 bases. The CDR3 contains 15 residues. The germline gives CDR1 SGHRS, CDR2 YFSETQ. J gave up 2 bases and V 4 bases, and 5 bases lay outside the gene matches. CDR3 in DNA: TGCGCCAGCAGCGCCATAGCGGGGGGGGCCTACGAGCAGTACTTC. Its translation is CASSAIAGGAYEQYF.

This clone occurred once. The CDR3 DNA is TGTGCCAGCAGCTTGCAGGGAAGCTCCTATAATTCACCCCTCCACTTT. It specifies CASSLQGSSYNSPLHF. The V and J genes are TRBV5-6 and TRBJ1-6; D is possibly TRBD1 (5 bases). From germline, CDR1 is SGHDT and CDR2 YYEEEE. CDR3 length: 16 residues. V was trimmed by 1 base and J by 0 bases, leaving 8 bases between them.

This sequence joins TRBV4-3 and TRBJ1-6; D not resolved. There are 17 residues in the CDR3. V lost 0 bases and J 4 bases, leaving 13 bases between the germline ends. Germline assignment: CDR1 LGHNA and CDR2 YSLEER. DNA of the CDR3: TGCGCCAGCAGCCAAGATCCCCCAGGAGGGTATAATTCACCCCTCCACTTT. Amino acid sequence: CASSQDPPGGYNSPLHF.

The chain combines TRBV29-1 with TRBJ1-2; TRBD1 agrees at 8 bases. The CDR3 is 12 residues long. The germline CDR1 and CDR2 sequences are SQVTM and ANQGSEA. V lost 4 bases and J lost 6; bases outside the gene matches: 4. The CDR3 DNA follows: TGCAGCGTTGGGCAGGGGGCTGATGGCTACACCTTC. Translated, it gives CSVGQGADGYTF.

The chain has TRBV7-9 and TRBJ1-4, with D tentatively TRBD1 (6 bases). CDR3 length equals 16 residues. Germline V lookup: CDR1 SEHNR, CDR2 FQNEAQ (reference sequence). Trimming cost V 5 bases and J 1 base, with 14 bases left between them. The chain's CDR3 is CASSHTGFGTNEKLFF. The CDR3 DNA sequence: TGTGCCAGCAGCCATACAGGGTTTGGAACTAATGAAAAACTGTTTTTT. Full variable domain (outside the CDR3, taken from reference TRBV7-9 and TRBJ1-4): DTGVSQNPRHKITKRGQNVTFRCDPISEHNRLYWYRQTLGQGPEFLTYFQNEAQLEKSRLLSDRFSAERPKGSFSTLEIQRTEQGDSAMYLCASSHTGFGTNEKLFFGSGTQLSVL.

V and J are TRBV19 and TRBJ1-6; D is unresolved. Trimming removed 3 bases from V and 12 bases from J, with 15 bases in between. The CDR3 has 14 residues. Per the germline V gene, CDR1 is LNHDA and CDR2 is SQIVND (reference sequence). The CDR3 reads CASSMTRPGQPLHF. In DNA, the CDR3 is TGTGCCAGTAGTATGACCCGGCCTGGTCAACCCCTCCACTTT.

The V and J genes are TRBV18 and TRBJ1-2; D not resolved. The CDR3 is 14 residues long. Germline V gene data show CDR1 as KGHSH and CDR2 as LQKENI. V was pared by 2 bases and J by 5 bases, with 12 bases between. CDR3 nucleotide sequence: TGTGCCAGCTCACCATCGTACCTTATATATGGCTACACCTTC. This gives the protein CASSPSYLIYGYTF.

The rearrangement joins TRBV19 to TRBJ1-1; possible D gene TRBD1, 6 bases. This CDR3 spans 14 amino acids. Germline V lookup: CDR1 LNHDA, CDR2 SQIVND (reference sequence). The V end was cut by 4 bases, the J end by 2 bases, with 11 bases between. CDR3 residues: CASSKAGVNTEAFF. The CDR3, as DNA: TGTGCCAGTAGTAAGGCAGGGGTAAACACTGAAGCTTTCTTT.

This chain joins TRBV7-3 and TRBJ2-5; weak D call: TRBD1 (6 bases). Germline CDR1 reads SGHTA; CDR2 reads FQGTGA. The CDR3 totals 15 residues. The V gene lost 5 bases and the J gene lost 1 base, with 14 bases spanning the gap. In DNA, the CDR3 is TGTGCCAGCAGCCCGTCAGCAGGGGCCCAAGAGACCCAGTACTTC. It yields the protein CASSPSAGAQETQYF. The entire variable domain, with the rest obtained from reference TRBV7-3 and TRBJ2-5, is as follows: GAGVSQTPSNKVTEKGKYVELRCDPISGHTALYWYRQSLGQGPEFLIYFQGTGAADDSGLPNDRFFAVRPEGSVSTLKIQRTERGDSAVYLCASSPSAGAQETQYFGPGTRLLVL.

The V gene is TRBV15, the J gene TRBJ1-2, with D unresolved. The CDR3 has 16 amino acids. V lost 0 bases and J lost 6, with 17 bases in between. Germline V gives CDR1 LNHNV, CDR2 YYDKDF (reference sequence). The CDR3 nucleotides are TGTGCCACCAGCAGAGAAGAGGTATTGGGAGCCAATGGCTACACCTTC. Protein: CATSREEVLGANGYTF.